This T cell receptor beta chain was found in a study of blood T cell repertoires in COVID-19. Study-wide background: Italy, Spain and the United States were the sources of the convalescent and acute COVID-19 samples. T cells, B-cell-depleted T cells, or PBMCs provided the cDNA or gDNA that served as material.

Trimming took off 0 bases at V and 0 bases at J, with 7 bases between the two ends. This CDR3 is 14 amino acids long. Germline V gene lookup returns CDR1 SGHRS and CDR2 YFSETQ. The table came from immunoSEQ multiplex PCR; TCRdb's copy has only in-frame clones and leaves some out. The table lists approximately 200,000 clones, more than 80% of them singletons. This sequence was found in a woman older than 75 with acute or convalescent COVID-19. The sample taken for sequencing was peripheral blood. The J gene is TRBJ2-7, the V gene TRBV5-1; no clear D. CDR3 amino acids: CASSLDGLSYEQYF. Written as DNA, the CDR3 is TGCGCCAGCAGCTTGGATGGCCTCTCCTACGAGCAGTACTTC.